The sample holds one count of the clone carrying this TCR beta chain. This entry comes from a study of control samples from healthy donors and cancer patients. Per the germline V gene, CDR1 is SGHDT and CDR2 is YYEEEE. The CDR3 runs to 14 residues. Trimming cost V 3 bases and J 3 bases, with 10 bases left between them. TCRdb's table, derived via immunoSEQ multiplex PCR, lists solely in-frame clones and lacks some. The sample shows some 25,000 clones, around four fifths of them seen only once. This receptor was obtained from a man aged 55 to 69 with colorectal cancer. The chain carries TRBV5-6 and TRBJ1-3; no clear D gene. The material sequenced was PBMCs. Here the CDR3 DNA reads TGTGCCAGCAGCTCGGGGATCTTTGGAAACACCATATATTTT. Its protein product is CASSSGIFGNTIYF.